The 15 T cell receptor beta chains in this list originate from one sample, sequenced in a study of blood T cells in healthy people across ages. Using a J-beta primer mix together with a sample-barcoded 5' primer, a second PCR was run for roughly 7 to 12 cycles. TCRdb used MiXCR to reprocess the 5' RACE reads, holding one entry per CDR3 protein. The sample includes approximately 600,000 distinct CDR3 sequences, under 65% of them seen just once. What was sequenced was blood. Receptors were obtained from a man aged 55 to 69 in good health.

The rearrangement links TRBV29-1 to TRBJ2-7; 8 bases fit TRBD1. V trimming: 6 bases; J trimming: 3 bases; junction bases outside the gene matches: 4. The germline V gene has CDR1 SQVTM and CDR2 ANQGSEA. CDR3 length: 12 residues. CDR3 amino acids: CSVVQGDYEQYF. CDR3 bases: TGCAGCGTGGTACAGGGGGACTACGAGCAGTACTTC.

The chain uses TRBV4-2 and TRBJ2-3; D gene unclear. The V and J ends lost 1 base and 3 bases respectively, with 11 bases between them. This CDR3 is built from 15 residues. In germline, CDR1 is LGHNA, CDR2 YNFKEQ. The CDR3 loop is CASSQVNQPTDTQYF. The DNA of the CDR3 is TGTGCCAGCAGCCAAGTGAATCAACCAACAGATACGCAGTATTTT.

J is TRBJ1-5 and V is TRBV29-1; TRBD1 matches 7 bases. The CDR3 consists of 14 residues. Germline lookup yields CDR1 SQVTM and CDR2 ANQGSEA. Trimming removed 4 bases from V and 2 bases from J; junction bases left unmatched: 5. The CDR3 DNA sequence: TGCAGCGTTGGGGAAACAGGGGGCAATCAGCCCCAGCATTTT. Translated, it gives CSVGETGGNQPQHF.

V is TRBV3-1 and J is TRBJ2-1; D is possibly TRBD2 (6 bases). The CDR3 is 17 residues long. V was shortened by 3 bases and J by 13 bases, with 28 bases between the two germline ends. The germline V gene encodes CDR1 LGHDT and CDR2 YNNKEL (reference sequence). CDR3 DNA sequence: TGTGCCAGCAGCCAGGTCAATGCACTCTCCTCCCGGGAGACCCAGTTCTTC. Protein product: CASSQVNALSSRETQFF.

The chain uses TRBV5-1 and TRBJ2-5; 7 bases are a match to TRBD1. After removal of 2 bases from V and 4 bases from J, the junction contained 5 bases not matched to a gene. The CDR3 contains 14 residues. The germline V gene encodes CDR1 SGHRS and CDR2 YFSETQ. The CDR3 loop is CASSFQGERETQYF. The CDR3 region has the DNA TGCGCCAGCAGCTTTCAGGGGGAGCGAGAGACCCAGTACTTC.

This clonotype was observed a few times. The chain joins TRBV6-6 to TRBJ2-2, with D possibly called TRBD1 or TRBD2 (5 bases each). CDR3 size: 14 residues. V was shortened by 3 bases and J by 6 bases, with 11 bases between the two germline ends. The germline V gene has CDR1 MNHNY and CDR2 SVGAGI (reference sequence). The DNA of the CDR3 is TGTGCCAGCAGTTATGAGGGGTGGTCCGGGGAGCTGTTTTTT. Protein product: CASSYEGWSGELFF.

This sequence joins TRBV7-9 and TRBJ1-4; a possible D gene is TRBD1 (6 bases). CDR1 and CDR2 from the germline V gene are SEHNR and FQNEAQ (reference sequence). Trimming left V 3 bases short and J 4 bases short, with 12 bases between. CDR3 length equals 15 residues. Written as DNA, the CDR3 is TGTGCCAGCAGCTTCACAGGGTTGCGTAATGAAAAACTGTTTTTT. It translates to CASSFTGLRNEKLFF.

This clonotype was detected a few times. The J gene is TRBJ2-5, the V gene TRBV20-1; D tentatively fits TRBD1 or TRBD2 (5 bases each). The germline CDR1 and CDR2 sequences are DFQATT and SNEGSKA (reference sequence). Trimming took off 5 bases at V and 5 bases at J, with 12 bases between the two ends. The CDR3 extends over 12 amino acids. The CDR3 bases are TGCAGTGCTCCAGTTGAGGGGGAGACCCAGTACTTC. It translates to CSAPVEGETQYF.

V and J are TRBV18 and TRBJ2-7; TRBD1 matches 7 bases. With V trimmed by 3 bases and J by 1 base, 3 bases remained unmatched. CDR3 length: 14 residues. The germline CDR1 and CDR2 sequences are KGHSH and LQKENI. Here the CDR3 reads CASSPAGGSYEQYF. The CDR3 bases are TGTGCCAGCTCACCCGCAGGGGGTTCCTACGAGCAGTACTTC.

Notes on this clonotype: A junction end diverges from the germline sequence, so it may reflect a read error. The chain is built from TRBV2 and TRBJ1-2; D gene ambiguous. The CDR3 length is 11 residues. The germline CDR1 and CDR2 sequences are SNHLY and FYNNEI. The CDR3 DNA follows: TGTGCCCGCAGGCGCAGCGGGTGGGACACCTTC. As protein: CARRRSGWDTF. The whole variable domain, remainder taken from reference TRBV2 and TRBJ1-2, is EPEVTQTPSHQVTQMGQEVILRCVPISNHLYFYWYRQILGQKVEFLVSFYNNEISEKSEIFDDQFSVERPDGSNFTLKIRSTKLEDSAMYFCARRRSGWDTFGSGTRLTVV.

The V gene is TRBV6-1, the J gene TRBJ2-7; TRBD1 is a possible D gene (5 bases). Germline CDR1 MNHNS, CDR2 SASEGT. The CDR3 runs 14 residues. The germline V and J ends were trimmed by 3 bases and 1 base, with 10 bases remaining between them. Written as DNA, the CDR3 is TGTGCCAGCAGTGATGGTGGGGCGTCCTACGAGCAGTACTTC. This translates into CASSDGGASYEQYF.

This clonotype was counted between two and nine times. The chain employs TRBV12-3 or TRBV12-4 and TRBJ2-1, with 9 bases matching TRBD2. The CDR3 runs 15 residues. Trimming at V came to 1 base and at J to 6 bases, leaving 4 bases not matched to a gene. The CDR3 region is CASSLGASGANEQFF. Written as DNA, the CDR3 is TGTGCCAGCAGTTTAGGGGCTAGCGGGGCCAATGAGCAGTTCTTC.

The rearrangement uses TRBV25-1 and TRBJ2-6, with 8 bases identical to TRBD1. The V gene's germline CDR1 is MGHDK and CDR2 SYGVNS. The trim removed 2 bases at V and 4 bases at J, leaving 4 bases unmatched. The CDR3 runs to 16 residues. The CDR3 DNA reads as TGTGCCAGCAGTGAACAGGGGGCGTACGGGGCCAACGTCCTGACTTTC. Residues: CASSEQGAYGANVLTF.

The rearrangement links TRBV18 to TRBJ2-5; 7 nucleotides match TRBD1. Germline loops: CDR1 KGHSH, CDR2 LQKENI. The CDR3 runs 16 residues. J lost 5 bases, V lost 6 bases, and 15 bases had no gene match. This CDR3 is CASSTIRETGLETQYF. CDR3 bases: TGTGCCAGCTCCACTATCCGCGAGACAGGGCTGGAGACCCAGTACTTC.

This clonotype has a count of ten or more. The chain uses TRBV4-1 and TRBJ2-5; no reliable D call. This CDR3 is built from 14 residues. Germline V lookup: CDR1 MGHRA, CDR2 YSYEKL. V lost 2 bases and J lost 5, with 12 bases in between. The CDR3 DNA sequence: TGCGCCAGCAGCCAATATCCATTGGGGGAGACCCAGTACTTC. This encodes CASSQYPLGETQYF.